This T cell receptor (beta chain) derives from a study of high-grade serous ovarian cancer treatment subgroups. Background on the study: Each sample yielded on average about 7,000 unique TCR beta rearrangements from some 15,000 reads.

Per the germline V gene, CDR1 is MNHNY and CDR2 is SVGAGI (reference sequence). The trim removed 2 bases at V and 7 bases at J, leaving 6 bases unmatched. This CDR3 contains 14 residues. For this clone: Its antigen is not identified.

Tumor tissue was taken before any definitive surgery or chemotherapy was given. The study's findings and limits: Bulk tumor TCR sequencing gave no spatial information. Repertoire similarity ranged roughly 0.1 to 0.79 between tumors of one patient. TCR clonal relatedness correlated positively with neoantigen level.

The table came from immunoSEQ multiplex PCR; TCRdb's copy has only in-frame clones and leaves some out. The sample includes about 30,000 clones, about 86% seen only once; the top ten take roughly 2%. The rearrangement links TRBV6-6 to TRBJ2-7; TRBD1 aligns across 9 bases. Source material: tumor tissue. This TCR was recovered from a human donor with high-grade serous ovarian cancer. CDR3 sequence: CASSYPDRGGEQYF. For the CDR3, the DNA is TGTGCCAGCAGTTACCCGGACAGGGGAGGGGAGCAGTACTTC.